This is a list of T cell receptor beta chains from one sample in a study of vaccination and CD4 T cells after COVID-19. TCRdb redid the calling of the PCR reads with MiXCR, one entry per CDR3 protein. The table lists over 3,500 distinct CDR3 sequences, around 40% of them singletons. What these receptors recognize is not known. Sequences were obtained from CD4+ T cells from blood, cultured in vitro. The receptors shown here come from a human donor who had recovered from COVID-19. The CDR3 runs from the conserved cysteine through the conserved F or W. The order of the fields is V gene, clone size, D gene, J gene, CDR3 DNA, CDR3 protein. D genes are given only for firm matches. Clone size appears in some rows only: once, few, many, or a class for an expanded clone.

v_call: TRBV5-3; clone_size: NA; d_call: NA; j_call: TRBJ1-3; cdr3_nt: TGTGCCAGAAGCTTGGGAAACACCATATATTTT; cdr3_aa: CARSLGNTIYF
v_call: TRBV12-3/TRBV12-4; clone_size: NA; d_call: NA; j_call: TRBJ1-5; cdr3_nt: TGTGCCGGCAGACCCGGACAGTACAGCAATCAGCCCCAGCATTTT; cdr3_aa: CAGRPGQYSNQPQHF
v_call: TRBV20-1; clone_size: few; d_call: NA; j_call: TRBJ2-2; cdr3_nt: TGCAGTGCTAGAAAGAGGGACATCTACACCGGGGAGCTGTTTTTT; cdr3_aa: CSARKRDIYTGELFF
v_call: TRBV14; clone_size: NA; d_call: NA; j_call: TRBJ2-5; cdr3_nt: TGTGCCAGCAGCTTCGGGTACATAGCAGGGGCCATAGGGGAGACCCAGTACTTC; cdr3_aa: CASSFGYIAGAIGETQYF
v_call: TRBV12-3/TRBV12-4; clone_size: few; d_call: NA; j_call: TRBJ1-2; cdr3_nt: TGTGCCTCCGGGGACTATGGCTACACCTTC; cdr3_aa: CASGDYGYTF
v_call: TRBV6-5; clone_size: few; d_call: NA; j_call: TRBJ2-3; cdr3_nt: TGTGCCAGCAGTTTATATGGAGGTTTTGGGAGCACAGATACGCAGTATTTT; cdr3_aa: CASSLYGGFGSTDTQYF
v_call: TRBV9; clone_size: NA; d_call: TRBD1; j_call: TRBJ2-5; cdr3_nt: TGTGCCAGCAGCCGGGCTGGATCAGGGGGCCAAGAGACCCAGTACTTC; cdr3_aa: CASSRAGSGGQETQYF
v_call: TRBV7-2; clone_size: NA; d_call: TRBD1; j_call: TRBJ2-7; cdr3_nt: TGTGCCAGCAGCCCGGGACAGTCCTACGAGCAGTACTTC; cdr3_aa: CASSPGQSYEQYF
v_call: TRBV7-9; clone_size: NA; d_call: NA; j_call: TRBJ2-3; cdr3_nt: TGTGCCAGCAGCCCACCCGCGGGGCCGGATACGCAGTATTTT; cdr3_aa: CASSPPAGPDTQYF
v_call: TRBV20-1; clone_size: once; d_call: NA; j_call: TRBJ2-7; cdr3_nt: TGCAGTGCTAGTGTCGCGTACGAGCAGTACTTC; cdr3_aa: CSASVAYEQYF
v_call: TRBV7-2; clone_size: NA; d_call: NA; j_call: TRBJ2-3; cdr3_nt: TGTGCCAGCAGCATTCACTACAACGCAGATACGCAGTATTTT; cdr3_aa: CASSIHYNADTQYF
v_call: TRBV7-9; clone_size: few; d_call: TRBD1; j_call: TRBJ1-5; cdr3_nt: TGTGCCAGCAGCACGGACAGGGGGACGTATAGCAATCAGCCCCAGCATTTT; cdr3_aa: CASSTDRGTYSNQPQHF
v_call: TRBV19; clone_size: few; d_call: TRBD1; j_call: TRBJ2-7; cdr3_nt: TGTGCCAGTAGTACTGTCGGGACAGGCGACTACGAGCAGTACTTC; cdr3_aa: CASSTVGTGDYEQYF
v_call: TRBV20-1; clone_size: NA; d_call: TRBD1; j_call: TRBJ1-4; cdr3_nt: TGCAGTGCTGGAGCCGGGACAGGGGGAGGTGAAAAACTGTTTTTT; cdr3_aa: CSAGAGTGGGEKLFF
v_call: TRBV10-3; clone_size: NA; d_call: TRBD1; j_call: TRBJ1-4; cdr3_nt: TGTGCCATCAGTGAGTCCCCGACAGGGGGTGGTGAAAAACTGTTTTTT; cdr3_aa: CAISESPTGGGEKLFF
v_call: TRBV2; clone_size: NA; d_call: TRBD2; j_call: TRBJ2-3; cdr3_nt: TGTGCCAGCAGTGGGTCGGGTACTAGCGGTCGGGGCACAGATACGCAGTATTTT; cdr3_aa: CASSGSGTSGRGTDTQYF
v_call: TRBV6-1; clone_size: few; d_call: NA; j_call: TRBJ2-5; cdr3_nt: TGTGCCAGCAACTCATATTCCGGGCAAGAGACCCAGTACTTC; cdr3_aa: CASNSYSGQETQYF
v_call: TRBV4-1; clone_size: few; d_call: NA; j_call: TRBJ1-5; cdr3_nt: TGCGCCAGCAGCCAAGTGGTCGAACAGCCCCAGCATTTT; cdr3_aa: CASSQVVEQPQHF
v_call: TRBV6-1; clone_size: NA; d_call: NA; j_call: TRBJ2-7; cdr3_nt: TGTGCCAGCAGTGAACGTCACGGTACCTACGAGCAGTACTTC; cdr3_aa: CASSERHGTYEQYF
v_call: TRBV11-2; clone_size: few; d_call: TRBD1; j_call: TRBJ2-3; cdr3_nt: TGTGCCAGCAACGCCTTGGACAGGGTTGGAGATACGCAGTATTTT; cdr3_aa: CASNALDRVGDTQYF
v_call: TRBV27; clone_size: NA; d_call: NA; j_call: TRBJ1-1; cdr3_nt: TGTGCCAGCAGTCCCCGCCGGGGCTTCGAAGGGAACACTGAAGCTTTCTTT; cdr3_aa: CASSPRRGFEGNTEAFF
v_call: TRBV30; clone_size: large; d_call: TRBD1; j_call: TRBJ1-1; cdr3_nt: TGTGCCTGGAGTACGGGACAGGGTAGGAACACTGAAGCTTTCTTT; cdr3_aa: CAWSTGQGRNTEAFF
v_call: TRBV20-1; clone_size: NA; d_call: NA; j_call: TRBJ2-7; cdr3_nt: TGCAGTGCTCTTAGCGGATCTACCTACGAGCAGTACTTC; cdr3_aa: CSALSGSTYEQYF
v_call: TRBV21-1; clone_size: few; d_call: NA; j_call: TRBJ2-6; cdr3_nt: TGTGCCAGCGGAGGGGTCTCTTTTGGGGACCCCAAGAGCTCTGGGGCCAACGTCCTGACTTTC; cdr3_aa: CASGGVSFGDPKSSGANVLTF
v_call: TRBV6-1; clone_size: NA; d_call: NA; j_call: TRBJ1-6; cdr3_nt: TGTGCCAGCACCGCAAGACAGGAGTATAATTCACCCCTCCACTTT; cdr3_aa: CASTARQEYNSPLHF
v_call: TRBV3-1; clone_size: NA; d_call: NA; j_call: TRBJ1-2; cdr3_nt: TGTGCCAGCAGCCGAGAGACCGGGTCCTATAACTATGGCTACACCTTC; cdr3_aa: CASSRETGSYNYGYTF
v_call: TRBV10-3; clone_size: NA; d_call: TRBD2; j_call: TRBJ2-1; cdr3_nt: TGTGCCATCAGCGCAGGGACTAGCGGGGGGACCTACAATGAGCAGTTCTTC; cdr3_aa: CAISAGTSGGTYNEQFF
v_call: TRBV18; clone_size: once; d_call: NA; j_call: TRBJ2-7; cdr3_nt: TGTGCCAGCTCACCACCGTCAGGGTTTGCTTACGAGCAGTACTTC; cdr3_aa: CASSPPSGFAYEQYF
v_call: TRBV5-1; clone_size: NA; d_call: NA; j_call: TRBJ2-1; cdr3_nt: TGCGCCAGCAGCTTGGCTACGGGCTCCTACAATGAGCAGTTCTTC; cdr3_aa: CASSLATGSYNEQFF
v_call: TRBV7-2; clone_size: NA; d_call: NA; j_call: TRBJ2-7; cdr3_nt: TGTGCCAGCAGCACCCTAAGGTTCTCCTACGAGCAGTACTTC; cdr3_aa: CASSTLRFSYEQYF
v_call: TRBV2; clone_size: NA; d_call: TRBD1; j_call: TRBJ1-5; cdr3_nt: TGTGCCAGCAGTCGACTTACAGGGGACAATCAGCCCCAGCATTTT; cdr3_aa: CASSRLTGDNQPQHF
v_call: TRBV7-8; clone_size: NA; d_call: NA; j_call: TRBJ2-5; cdr3_nt: TGTGCCAGCAGCTTAGGCAAAGAGACCCAGTACTTC; cdr3_aa: CASSLGKETQYF
v_call: TRBV24-1; clone_size: NA; d_call: TRBD1; j_call: TRBJ2-1; cdr3_nt: TGTGCCACCAGTGATTCCGGGACAGGGGGCGTCAATGAGCAGTTCTTC; cdr3_aa: CATSDSGTGGVNEQFF
v_call: TRBV27; clone_size: NA; d_call: TRBD1; j_call: TRBJ2-1; cdr3_nt: TGTGCCAGCACGCGGTTCAACAGGGGGCTCAATGAGCAGTTCTTC; cdr3_aa: CASTRFNRGLNEQFF
v_call: TRBV29-1; clone_size: NA; d_call: NA; j_call: TRBJ2-3; cdr3_nt: TGCAGCGTTGGTCAGGGGAGCCCCACAGATACGCAGTATTTT; cdr3_aa: CSVGQGSPTDTQYF
v_call: TRBV28; clone_size: NA; d_call: NA; j_call: TRBJ1-5; cdr3_nt: TGTGCCAGCGGGGTTGAATATAGCAATCAGCCCCAGCATTTT; cdr3_aa: CASGVEYSNQPQHF
v_call: TRBV7-2; clone_size: NA; d_call: TRBD1; j_call: TRBJ2-5; cdr3_nt: TGTGCCAGTTTGGGACAGAATGGAGAGACCCAGTACTTC; cdr3_aa: CASLGQNGETQYF
v_call: TRBV5-1; clone_size: few; d_call: NA; j_call: TRBJ2-5; cdr3_nt: TGCGCCAGCAGGCGGGAAGGAGAGACCCAGTACTTC; cdr3_aa: CASRREGETQYF
v_call: TRBV6-2/TRBV6-3; clone_size: few; d_call: TRBD2; j_call: TRBJ2-7; cdr3_nt: TGTGCCAGCAGAGCCCCGGGACTACCGAGCTCCTACGAGCAGTACTTC; cdr3_aa: CASRAPGLPSSYEQYF
v_call: TRBV7-9; clone_size: large; d_call: TRBD1; j_call: TRBJ2-5; cdr3_nt: TGTGCCAGCAGCTCTACTTCCGGGACAGGGGAGACCCAGTACTTC; cdr3_aa: CASSSTSGTGETQYF
v_call: TRBV19; clone_size: few; d_call: NA; j_call: TRBJ1-5; cdr3_nt: TGTGCCAGTAGTATACGGAACATGCTCAATCAGCCCCAGCATTTT; cdr3_aa: CASSIRNMLNQPQHF
v_call: TRBV21-1; clone_size: NA; d_call: NA; j_call: TRBJ2-5; cdr3_nt: TGTGCCAGCAGCAAAGTGTTCAGGGACAGGGGTAGAGAGACCCAGTACTTC; cdr3_aa: CASSKVFRDRGRETQYF
v_call: TRBV5-1; clone_size: NA; d_call: TRBD2; j_call: TRBJ2-2; cdr3_nt: TGCGCCAGCAGATGGACTAGCGGGATTGACACCGGGGAGCTGTTTTTT; cdr3_aa: CASRWTSGIDTGELFF
v_call: TRBV4-1; clone_size: once; d_call: TRBD2; j_call: TRBJ2-5; cdr3_nt: TGCGCCAGCAGCCTGGGACTAGCGGGGAGCCGATCGAAGGCCCAGTACTTC; cdr3_aa: CASSLGLAGSRSKAQYF
v_call: TRBV7-2; clone_size: few; d_call: NA; j_call: TRBJ2-2; cdr3_nt: TGTGCCAGCAGCGCCACAGTAACCTTAGGGGAGCTGTTTTTT; cdr3_aa: CASSATVTLGELFF
v_call: TRBV20-1; clone_size: few; d_call: TRBD1; j_call: TRBJ1-5; cdr3_nt: TGCAGTGCTAGAGTGGACAGGGGGTTGCAGCCCCAGCATTTT; cdr3_aa: CSARVDRGLQPQHF
v_call: TRBV7-2; clone_size: NA; d_call: TRBD2; j_call: TRBJ2-1; cdr3_nt: TGTGCCAGCAGCCTGACTAGCGGGACCTACAATGAGCAGTTCTTC; cdr3_aa: CASSLTSGTYNEQFF
v_call: TRBV12-3/TRBV12-4; clone_size: medium-sized; d_call: NA; j_call: TRBJ2-3; cdr3_nt: TGTGCCAGCAGTTTAGTAGGGACCCCCACAGATACGCAGTATTTT; cdr3_aa: CASSLVGTPTDTQYF
v_call: TRBV2; clone_size: NA; d_call: NA; j_call: TRBJ2-5; cdr3_nt: TGTGCCAGCAATAGGTTTTTAGAGACCCAGTACTTC; cdr3_aa: CASNRFLETQYF
v_call: TRBV4-2; clone_size: NA; d_call: NA; j_call: TRBJ2-5; cdr3_nt: TGTGCCAGCAGCCAAGGGACTGCGAAAGAGACCCAGTACTTC; cdr3_aa: CASSQGTAKETQYF
v_call: TRBV20-1; clone_size: NA; d_call: TRBD1; j_call: TRBJ2-1; cdr3_nt: TGCAGTGCTAGAGATTTTGGACAGGGGGCGTACAATGAGCAGTTCTTC; cdr3_aa: CSARDFGQGAYNEQFF
v_call: TRBV6-5; clone_size: hyperexpanded; d_call: TRBD1; j_call: TRBJ1-2; cdr3_nt: TGTGCCAGCAGTTTTAGGACAGGCAGTTTGGACTATGGCTACACCTTC; cdr3_aa: CASSFRTGSLDYGYTF
v_call: TRBV19; clone_size: few; d_call: TRBD2; j_call: TRBJ2-5; cdr3_nt: TGTGCCAGTAGTATGGGACTAGCGGGAGGTATGGGTTTAGAGACCCAGTACTTC; cdr3_aa: CASSMGLAGGMGLETQYF
v_call: TRBV20-1; clone_size: few; d_call: TRBD2; j_call: TRBJ2-5; cdr3_nt: TGCAGTAGCGGGGGTCCGGCGGAGACCCAGTACTTC; cdr3_aa: CSSGGPAETQYF
v_call: TRBV4-2; clone_size: NA; d_call: NA; j_call: TRBJ1-6; cdr3_nt: TGTGCCAGCAGCCAGGTGGAAGACGGAAGTTACTATAATTCACCCCTCCACTTT; cdr3_aa: CASSQVEDGSYYNSPLHF